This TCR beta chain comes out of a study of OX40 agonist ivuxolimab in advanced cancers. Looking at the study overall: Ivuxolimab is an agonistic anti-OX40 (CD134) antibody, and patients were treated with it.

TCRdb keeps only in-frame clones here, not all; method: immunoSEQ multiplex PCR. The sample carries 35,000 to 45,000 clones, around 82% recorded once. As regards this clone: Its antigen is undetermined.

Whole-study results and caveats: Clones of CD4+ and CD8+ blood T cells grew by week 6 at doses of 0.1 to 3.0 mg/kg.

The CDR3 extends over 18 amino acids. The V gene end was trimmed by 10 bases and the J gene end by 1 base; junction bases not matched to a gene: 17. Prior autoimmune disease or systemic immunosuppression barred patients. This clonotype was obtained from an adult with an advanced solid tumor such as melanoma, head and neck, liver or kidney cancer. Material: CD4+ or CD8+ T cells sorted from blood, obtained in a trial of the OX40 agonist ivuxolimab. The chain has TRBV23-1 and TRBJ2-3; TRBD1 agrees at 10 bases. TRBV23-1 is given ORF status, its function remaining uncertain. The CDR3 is CAKFKETGTGVGTDTQYF. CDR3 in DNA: TGCGCCAAGTTCAAAGAGACCGGGACAGGGGTAGGCACAGATACGCAGTATTTT.